This entry lists 17 T cell receptor beta chains sequenced from one sample in a study of blood T cell repertoires in COVID-19. Profiled with immunoSEQ multiplex PCR; TCRdb holds only in-frame clones, not every one. The table has a few hundred thousand clones, around 80% seen once. The sequenced sample was PBMCs or T cells enriched from blood (not recorded which). Source of these receptors: a man aged 30-40 years with acute COVID-19.

The chain combines TRBV9 with TRBJ1-2, with a tentative D call TRBD1 (5 bases). This CDR3 is built from 14 residues. The germline CDR1 and CDR2 sequences are SGDLS and YYNGEE. V was shortened by 3 bases and J by 7 bases, with 16 bases between the two germline ends. Here the CDR3 DNA reads TGTGCCAGCAGCGCAGTGGACACTAAGGGTGGCTACACCTTC. Protein sequence: CASSAVDTKGGYTF.

The J gene is TRBJ1-5, the V gene TRBV15; possibly TRBD1 for D (6 bases). Germline V gene lookup returns CDR1 LNHNV and CDR2 YYDKDF (reference sequence). V shed 9 bases and J shed 1 base, with 22 bases lying between them. The CDR3 is 17 amino acids. CDR3 DNA: TGTGCCACAAAACCGGGACAACCCTGGGCGAGCAATCAGCCCCAGCATTTT. Encoded protein: CATKPGQPWASNQPQHF.

CDR3 region: CASRQVSTHEQFF. In DNA, the CDR3 is TGTGCCAGCAGGCAAGTGTCCACACATGAGCAGTTCTTC. V gene TRBV6-5 combines with J gene TRBJ2-1; the D is unclear. The CDR3 extends over 13 amino acids. Per the germline V gene, CDR1 is MNHEY and CDR2 is SVGAGI. Between the trimmed V and J ends, which lost 6 bases and 8 bases, there was a span of 14 bases.

The chain recombines TRBV20-1 with TRBJ1-4, with D possibly being TRBD1 (6 bases). Germline V gene lookup returns CDR1 DFQATT and CDR2 SNEGSKA (reference sequence). This CDR3 contains 13 residues. V was cut by 3 bases and J by 7 bases, with 12 bases left in between. CDR3 DNA: TGCAGTGCTAGTTCAGGGGCTGGTGAAAAACTGTTTTTT. Encoded protein: CSASSGAGEKLFF.

CDR3 region: CASSLAGDFYNEQFF. The CDR3 DNA follows: TGTGCCAGCAGTCTAGCGGGAGACTTCTACAATGAGCAGTTCTTC. The J gene is TRBJ2-1, the V gene TRBV6-4; 10 bases fit TRBD2. V lost 5 bases, J lost 3 bases, and 4 bases stayed unmatched. CDR1 MRHNA and CDR2 SNTAGT come from the germline V gene. CDR3 length: 15 amino acids.

The chain links TRBV11-3 to TRBJ2-1; TRBD2 agrees at 7 bases. V lost 0 bases, J lost 1 base, and 15 bases stayed unmatched. The CDR3 consists of 20 residues. Germline V gene data show CDR1 as SGHNT and CDR2 as YENEEA. The CDR3 DNA is TGTGCCAGCAGCTTAGATAGGGCGAGGTGGGAGGGCCAATCCTACAATGAGCAGTTCTTC. Translated: CASSLDRARWEGQSYNEQFF.

The genes are TRBV12-3 or TRBV12-4 and TRBJ1-1, with D uncertain. V lost 9 bases to trimming and J lost 5 bases, with 13 bases between them. The CDR3 extends over 12 amino acids. The CDR3 nucleotides read TGTGCCAGTTCCTGGGAGGCAACTGAAGCTTTCTTT. Amino acids: CASSWEATEAFF.

The chain joins TRBV24-1 to TRBJ1-2, with D unresolved. V was trimmed by 5 bases and J by 6 bases, leaving 15 bases between them. Germline V gene lookup returns CDR1 KGHDR and CDR2 SFDVKD. The CDR3 has 14 amino acids. The CDR3 region has the DNA TGTGCCACCAGTGGCCGGGGTGAGTGGGATGGCTACACCTTC. Amino acids: CATSGRGEWDGYTF.

This chain connects TRBV11-3 to TRBJ2-7; no clear D gene. This CDR3 is 14 amino acids long. CDR1 and CDR2 (germline): SGHNT, YENEEA. V lost 1 base and J 7 bases, leaving 14 bases between the germline ends. The CDR3 nucleotides read TGTGCCAGCAGCTTAGGACAAAACCTACGTGAGCAGTACGTC. Amino acid sequence: CASSLGQNLREQYV.

V gene TRBV6-5 combines with J gene TRBJ1-3, with D uncertain. Germline V gives CDR1 MNHEY, CDR2 SVGAGI. The V end was cut by 6 bases, the J end by 6 bases, with 15 bases between. The CDR3 is 14 amino acids. CDR3 nucleotides: TGTGCCAGCAGCCCGACATGGGAGTTAAACACCATATATTTT. Translating gives CASSPTWELNTIYF.

This clone was seen a single time. This sequence joins TRBV7-2 and TRBJ2-1; TRBD2 matches 13 bases. CDR3 length equals 19 residues. Unmatched junction bases numbered 12, after V lost 5 bases and J lost 2 bases. The germline V gene encodes CDR1 SGHTA and CDR2 FQGNSA. The CDR3 region has the DNA TGTGCCAGCAGCCCAGTGGGGACTAGCGGGATAGGCGCCTACAATGAGCAGTTCTTC. It yields the protein CASSPVGTSGIGAYNEQFF.

This CDR3 reads CASREDRRNQPQHF. CDR3 coding DNA: TGTGCCAGCAGGGAGGACAGACGAAATCAGCCCCAGCATTTT. J is TRBJ1-5 and V is TRBV2, with D maybe TRBD1 (6 bases). The germline CDR1 and CDR2 sequences are SNHLY and FYNNEI. Trimming cost V 6 bases and J 4 bases, with 13 bases left between them. The CDR3 covers 14 residues.

The V call is TRBV6-5, the J call TRBJ1-5; D remains unclear. CDR3 length equals 14 residues. Germline-derived CDR1 and CDR2 are MNHEY and SVGAGI. V was cut by 6 bases and J by 2 bases, with 11 bases left in between. DNA for the CDR3: TGTGCCAGCAGCCGACGGGGAGGCAATCAGCCCCAGCATTTT. Protein product: CASSRRGGNQPQHF.

The genes are TRBV18 and TRBJ1-3; D is unresolved. The CDR3 loop spans 18 amino acids. Trimming cost V 3 bases and J 0 bases, with 18 bases left between them. Germline V CDR1 and CDR2: KGHSH, LQKENI. The CDR3 region has the DNA TGTGCCAGCTCACCTTTGGGAGCTCAAACGGGCTCTGGAAACACCATATATTTT. Its protein is CASSPLGAQTGSGNTIYF.

This clone was observed a few times. Other nucleotide sequences from this sample produce the same CDR3. Written as DNA, the CDR3 is TGTGCCAGCAGTTACTATGGCGAAGCTTTCTTT. It translates to CASSYYGEAFF. V gene TRBV6-5 combines with J gene TRBJ1-1; D uncertain. This CDR3 contains 11 residues. Trimming removed 1 base at V and 8 bases at J, with 5 bases between. Germline assignment: CDR1 MNHEY and CDR2 SVGAGI.

This chain connects TRBV27 to TRBJ2-3; TRBD2 agrees at 10 bases. This CDR3 spans 16 amino acids. Germline assignment: CDR1 MNHEY and CDR2 SMNVEV (reference sequence). Trimming at V came to 7 bases and at J to 1 base, leaving 8 bases not matched to a gene. The CDR3 is CASTPLLAGGTDTQYF. CDR3 DNA: TGTGCCAGCACTCCACTTCTAGCGGGGGGCACAGATACGCAGTATTTT.

This clone was detected once. The chain has TRBV28 and TRBJ2-1; tentatively, D is TRBD2 (6 bases). Germline V gene sequence: CDR1 MDHEN, CDR2 SYDVKM. The V and J ends lost 8 bases and 3 bases respectively, with 17 bases between them. CDR3 size: 15 residues. CDR3 nucleotides: TGTGCCAGCCCCCCTTTAACGGGAGTCTACAATGAGCAGTTCTTC. It translates to CASPPLTGVYNEQFF.